Listed here are 7 T cell receptor beta chains from one sample, sequenced in a study of shared clonotypes between healthy human individuals. Profiling relied on immunoSEQ multiplex PCR, and the TCRdb table lists in-frame clones only, not all of them. The repertoire holds 2,500,000 or so clones, roughly 92% seen once, with over 0.12% in the top ten. Sequencing used naive CD4+ T cells sorted from blood. Subset: CD45RA+ positively selected. The receptors originated from a man between 18 and 35 years old in good health.

This chain uses TRBV5-1 with TRBJ1-4; no clear D. CDR1 and CDR2 from the germline V gene are SGHRS and YFSETQ. This CDR3 is built from 14 residues. The V gene lost 2 bases and the J gene lost 3 bases, with 8 bases spanning the gap. DNA for the CDR3: TGCGCCAGCAGCTTTCGGCAGCCTAATGAAAAACTGTTTTTT. Its translation is CASSFRQPNEKLFF.

Turning to this clone: Distinct nucleotide sequences in the sample also encode this CDR3. The CDR3 spells CASSSPGTGPYEQYF. In DNA form, the CDR3 reads TGTGCCAGCAGTTCCCCCGGGACAGGGCCTTACGAGCAGTACTTC. The chain is built from TRBV28 and TRBJ2-7, with TRBD1 identical over 9 bases. V lost 4 bases to trimming and J lost 4 bases; unmatched junction nucleotides: 8. CDR3 length equals 15 residues. The germline V gene encodes CDR1 MDHEN and CDR2 SYDVKM.

The chain carries TRBV7-6 and TRBJ2-2; either TRBD1 or TRBD2 may fit D (5 bases each). The germline V gene has CDR1 SGHVS and CDR2 FNYEAQ. This CDR3 is 15 amino acids long. Trimming left V 5 bases short and J 3 bases short, with 13 bases between. The CDR3 here is CASSPGTQYTGELFF. CDR3 DNA: TGTGCCAGCAGCCCCGGGACCCAGTACACCGGGGAGCTGTTTTTT.

Written as DNA, the CDR3 is TGTGCCTGGAGTGAAGGAACCAGGACAACTAATGAAAAACTGTTTTTT. Its translation is CAWSEGTRTTNEKLFF. The V and J genes are TRBV30 and TRBJ1-4; D is undetermined. Germline CDR1 reads GTSNPN; CDR2 reads SVGIG (reference sequence). The CDR3 consists of 16 residues. V dropped 1 base and J dropped 0 bases, with 12 bases sitting between them.

V and J are TRBV28 and TRBJ2-7; D uncertain. With 3 bases removed from V and 5 bases from J, the gap between germline ends came to 11 bases. Germline lookup yields CDR1 MDHEN and CDR2 SYDVKM. The CDR3 runs 13 residues. CDR3 protein: CASSLVGSHEQYF. The CDR3 region has the DNA TGTGCCAGCAGTTTGGTAGGGTCCCACGAGCAGTACTTC.

This chain links TRBV25-1 with TRBJ1-5; D ambiguous. V was cut by 7 bases and J by 0 bases, with 10 bases left in between. Germline V gene data show CDR1 as MGHDK and CDR2 as SYGVNS. The CDR3 is made up of 14 amino acids. In DNA, the CDR3 is TGTGCCAGCACCTGGGCGGGTAGCAATCAGCCCCAGCATTTT. This translates into CASTWAGSNQPQHF.

This sequence joins TRBV4-1 and TRBJ2-2; no definite D call. Germline-derived CDR1 and CDR2 are MGHRA and YSYEKL. Trimming took off 2 bases at V and 4 bases at J, with 17 bases between the two ends. The CDR3 has 17 amino acids. The CDR3 nucleotides read TGCGCCAGCAGCCAACTTTTTATAGTCATCAGCACCGGGGAGCTGTTTTTT. Residues: CASSQLFIVISTGELFF.